This T cell receptor beta chain emerged from a study of CD8+ T cells in alopecia areata. V was cut by 1 base and J by 8 bases, with 20 bases left in between. This CDR3 spans 16 amino acids. Looked up from germline, CDR1 is MGHDK and CDR2 is SYGVNS. Extracted RNA was reverse transcribed into cDNA, the sequencing template. The protocol was immunoSEQ multiplex PCR, while the TCRdb copy is restricted to in-frame clones and leaves out a portion. The table includes roughly 180,000 clones, 53% detected once. Treatment indicated: oral pan-JAK inhibitor, 5-10 mg twice daily. Source: CD8+ T cells sorted from blood, taken at week 24, from a patient treated with tofacitinib. The sequence derives from a human donor with alopecia areata. The rearrangement links TRBV25-1 to TRBJ1-2; a weak D match, TRBD1 (5 bases). CDR3 loop: CASSESLSGVPEGYTF. CDR3 sequence (DNA): TGTGCCAGCAGTGAATCCCTATCGGGGGTCCCAGAAGGCTACACCTTC.